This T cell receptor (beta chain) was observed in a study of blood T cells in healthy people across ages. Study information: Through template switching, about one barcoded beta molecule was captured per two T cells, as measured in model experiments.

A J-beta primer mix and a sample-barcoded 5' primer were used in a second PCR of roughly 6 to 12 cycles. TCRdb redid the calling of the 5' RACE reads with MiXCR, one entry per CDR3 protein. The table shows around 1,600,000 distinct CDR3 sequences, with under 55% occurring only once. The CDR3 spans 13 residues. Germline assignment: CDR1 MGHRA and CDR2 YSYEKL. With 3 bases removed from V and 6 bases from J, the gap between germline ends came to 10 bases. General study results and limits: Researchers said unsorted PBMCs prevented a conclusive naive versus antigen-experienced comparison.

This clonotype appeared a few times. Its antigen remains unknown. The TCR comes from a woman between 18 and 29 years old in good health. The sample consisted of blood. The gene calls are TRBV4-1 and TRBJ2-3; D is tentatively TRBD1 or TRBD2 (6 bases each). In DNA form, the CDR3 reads TGCGCCAGCAGCCACCCGGGGGCCGATACGCAGTATTTT. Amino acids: CASSHPGADTQYF.